The 16 T cell receptor beta chains given below trace back to one sample, sequenced in a study of blood T cell repertoires in COVID-19. Measured with immunoSEQ multiplex PCR; TCRdb has only the in-frame clones, and not every one. The sample yields 100,000 to 150,000 clones, about 93% seen once. The specimen sequenced was peripheral blood. Receptors were obtained from a man aged 45 to 65 with COVID-19, enrolled during active disease.

The chain uses TRBV6-1 and TRBJ1-5, with TRBD1 identical over 8 bases. Per germline, CDR1 MNHNS and CDR2 SASEGT. The V gene end was trimmed by 3 bases and the J gene end by 3 bases; junction bases not matched to a gene: 7. The CDR3 has 16 residues. The CDR3 DNA sequence: TGTGCCAGCAGTGAGGCCAGGGGGCCTTACAATCAGCCCCAGCATTTT. It specifies CASSEARGPYNQPQHF.

J is TRBJ1-2 and V is TRBV21-1; whether TRBD1, the table's D call, matches the DNA was not checked. TRBV21-1 is reported as a pseudogene. CDR3 length: 14 residues. The CDR3 nucleotides are TGTGCCAGCAGCAAATTGGGGCACGACTATGGCTACACCTTC. Amino acids: CASSKLGHDYGYTF.

The chain links TRBV18 to TRBJ2-5; D remains unclear. CDR1 is KGHSH and CDR2 is LQKENI in the germline V gene. The CDR3 loop spans 22 amino acids. Trimming left V 1 base short and J 2 bases short, with 32 bases between. This CDR3 reads CASSPRGTLVAERTLQQETQYF. CDR3 in DNA: TGTGCCAGCTCACCACGAGGCACGCTGGTGGCAGAAAGAACGCTTCAACAAGAGACCCAGTACTTC.

The chain links TRBV10-3 to TRBJ1-6, with 9 nucleotides matching TRBD1. The CDR3 spans 15 residues. Germline loops: CDR1 ENHRY, CDR2 SYGVKD. The J segment lost 7 bases and the V segment lost 3 bases, leaving 4 bases of the junction unmatched. CDR3 in amino acids: CAISEGTGRNSPLHF. The CDR3 nucleotides read TGTGCCATCAGTGAAGGGACAGGGAGAAATTCACCCCTCCACTTT.

This chain links TRBV4-1 with TRBJ1-4, with D unclear. The CDR3 runs to 13 residues. Germline V CDR1 and CDR2: MGHRA, YSYEKL. V was clipped by 6 bases and J by 8 bases, with 13 bases between them. The CDR3 loop reads CASRETVGEKLFF. In DNA form, the CDR3 reads TGCGCCAGCAGGGAAACAGTTGGGGAAAAACTGTTTTTT.

V and J are TRBV9 and TRBJ1-3, with D unresolved. The CDR3 runs to 16 residues. CDR1 and CDR2 from the germline V gene are SGDLS and YYNGEE. Trimming stripped 3 bases from V and 4 bases from J, with 17 bases between. CDR3 in amino acids: CASSASRQLAGNTIYF. CDR3 DNA: TGTGCCAGCAGCGCATCTCGACAACTTGCGGGAAACACCATATATTTT.

The V and J genes are TRBV7-8 and TRBJ2-7, with D possibly matching TRBD1 (5 bases). The germline V gene encodes CDR1 SGHVS and CDR2 FQNEAQ. The CDR3 totals 13 residues. Trimming removed 1 base at V and 1 base at J, with 5 bases between. CDR3 loop: CASSLDRSYEQYV. The CDR3, as DNA: TGTGCCAGCAGCTTAGACAGGTCCTACGAGCAGTACGTC.

Notes on this clone: Other nucleotide sequences from this sample produce the same CDR3. The genes are TRBV18 and TRBJ2-7, with TRBD1 identical over 11 bases. The CDR3 is made up of 14 amino acids. V was pared by 3 bases and J by 2 bases, with 0 bases of the junction left unmatched. In germline, CDR1 is KGHSH, CDR2 LQKENI. The CDR3 spells CASSPGQGAYEQYF. The CDR3, as DNA: TGTGCCAGCTCACCGGGACAGGGGGCCTACGAGCAGTACTTC.

This clone came up once. The rearrangement links TRBV7-6 to TRBJ2-3; a weak D match, TRBD2 (6 bases). The germline CDR1 and CDR2 sequences are SGHVS and FNYEAQ. Deletions cut 1 base from V and 6 bases from J, with 23 bases between. The CDR3 extends over 18 amino acids. The CDR3 loop reads CASSLGIGQGGHADTQYF. The CDR3 region has the DNA TGTGCCAGCAGCTTAGGTATCGGTCAGGGAGGACACGCGGATACGCAGTATTTT.

In nucleotides, the CDR3 is TGTGCCAGAAGAAATCAGGGGCCCGGGGAGCTGTTTTTT. Its protein product is CARRNQGPGELFF. V and J are TRBV2 and TRBJ2-2; TRBD1 might be the D (6 bases). The CDR3 has 13 residues. Germline CDR1 is SNHLY and CDR2 is FYNNEI. The ends were cut back, 9 bases at V and 6 bases at J, with 14 bases in the middle.

This sequence joins TRBV11-2 and TRBJ2-1, with 10 bases identical to TRBD2. Trimming took 3 bases from V and 10 from J; bases not matched to a gene: 9. This CDR3 has 15 amino acids. Germline V lookup: CDR1 SGHAT, CDR2 FQNNGV. Written as DNA, the CDR3 is TGTGCCAGCAGCTTTGAGCTAGCGGGAGCCGGCGAGCAGTTCTTC. Translating gives CASSFELAGAGEQFF.

As regards this clone: Other DNA sequences in this specimen translate into the identical CDR3. The rearrangement uses TRBV30 and TRBJ2-3, with D uncertain. CDR3 length: 12 amino acids. V gave up 2 bases and J gave up 4 bases, with 7 bases separating them. Germline CDR1 is GTSNPN and CDR2 is SVGIG (reference sequence). The CDR3 region is CAWSKSSDTQYF. The CDR3 DNA is TGTGCCTGGAGTAAATCCTCAGATACGCAGTATTTT.

The J gene is TRBJ2-2, the V gene TRBV15, with 8 bases lining up with TRBD2. The ends lost 0 bases at V and 1 base at J; junction bases unmatched: 4. From germline, CDR1 is LNHNV and CDR2 YYDKDF (reference sequence). This CDR3 contains 17 residues. As DNA, the CDR3 is TGTGCCACCAGCAGAGAACTAGCGGCGCTGAACACCGGGGAGCTGTTTTTT. This sequence encodes CATSRELAALNTGELFF.

The chain uses TRBV4-3 and TRBJ2-7, with D maybe TRBD2 (6 bases). Trimming pared 0 bases from V and 3 bases from J, leaving 9 bases between. This CDR3 has 14 residues. Germline V CDR1 and CDR2: LGHNA, YSLEER. In DNA form, the CDR3 reads TGCGCCAGCAGCCAAGATTGGGGGGTCTACGAGCAGTACTTC. Its protein product is CASSQDWGVYEQYF.

CDR3 loop: CASSQQGYSNQPQHF. Here the CDR3 DNA reads TGCGCCAGCAGCCAACAGGGATATAGCAATCAGCCCCAGCATTTT. The chain recombines TRBV5-1 with TRBJ1-5; tentative D call: TRBD1 (6 bases). The CDR3 is 15 residues long. The V and J ends lost 4 bases and 0 bases respectively, with 11 bases between them. Germline values: CDR1 SGHRS, CDR2 YFSETQ.

V and J are TRBV30 and TRBJ2-3; 7 nucleotides line up with TRBD2. Per the germline V gene, CDR1 is GTSNPN and CDR2 is SVGIG (reference sequence). The CDR3 runs 11 residues. V dropped 2 bases and J dropped 8; count of bases not matched to a gene: 1. In nucleotides, the CDR3 is TGTGCCTGGAGTATAGCGGGTACGCAGTATTTT. This gives the protein CAWSIAGTQYF.